The 3 T cell receptor beta chains presented below share a single source sample, sequenced in a study of T-cell memory formation after mild COVID-19. TCRdb redid the calling of the 5' RACE reads with MiXCR, one entry per CDR3 protein. The sample holds 250,000 to 300,000 distinct CDR3 sequences, under 8.5% seen once. Material: PBMCs or a T cell subset sorted from them (not recorded which). The receptors derive from a man in his late teens or twenties who had mild COVID-19 (a few samples of this study predate the infection). Cell type and time point are not known.

This clonotype appeared many times. The V call is TRBV3-1, the J call TRBJ1-5; D remains ambiguous. CDR3 length equals 13 residues. Germline V gives CDR1 LGHDT, CDR2 YNNKEL (reference sequence). V was cut by 0 bases and J by 6 bases, with 6 bases left in between. The CDR3 loop reads CASSQDVVQPQHF. The CDR3 bases are TGTGCCAGCAGCCAAGATGTTGTTCAGCCCCAGCATTTT.

This clonotype appeared many times. V gene TRBV5-1 combines with J gene TRBJ1-2; the match to TRBD1 covers 9 bases. Germline loops: CDR1 SGHRS, CDR2 YFSETQ. V shed 4 bases, J shed 5 bases, and the junction held 9 bases outside the gene matches. This CDR3 contains 15 residues. CDR3 sequence: CASSPGQGVTYGYTF. The CDR3 DNA follows: TGCGCCAGCAGCCCGGGACAGGGAGTGACGTATGGCTACACCTTC.

CDR3 DNA: TGCAGTGCTTTCCACAGGGCTGAAGAGACCCAGTACTTC. Protein sequence: CSAFHRAEETQYF. This chain uses TRBV20-1 with TRBJ2-5, with D possibly TRBD1 on 6 matching bases. The CDR3 contains 13 residues. The germline V gene has CDR1 DFQATT and CDR2 SNEGSKA (reference sequence). With 5 bases removed from V and 3 bases from J, the gap between germline ends came to 13 bases.